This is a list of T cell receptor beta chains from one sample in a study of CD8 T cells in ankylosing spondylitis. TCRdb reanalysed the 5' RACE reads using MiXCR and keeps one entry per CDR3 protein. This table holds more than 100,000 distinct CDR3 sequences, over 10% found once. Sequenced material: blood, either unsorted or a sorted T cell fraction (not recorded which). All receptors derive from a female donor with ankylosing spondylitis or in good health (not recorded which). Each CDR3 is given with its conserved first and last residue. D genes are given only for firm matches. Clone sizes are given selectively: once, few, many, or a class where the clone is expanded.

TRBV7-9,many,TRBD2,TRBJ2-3,CASSDYGTSGGDTQYF,TGTGCCAGCAGCGATTACGGGACTAGCGGTGGGGATACGCAGTATTTT
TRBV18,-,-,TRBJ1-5,CANSPANSNQPQHF,TGTGCCAACTCACCAGCGAATAGCAATCAGCCCCAGCATTTT
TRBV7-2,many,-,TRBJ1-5,CASSSWGLQPQHF,TGTGCCAGCAGCTCTTGGGGCCTTCAGCCCCAGCATTTT
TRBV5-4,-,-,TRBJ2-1,CASSSGVGNEQFF,TGTGCCAGCAGCTCGGGGGTCGGGAATGAGCAGTTCTTC
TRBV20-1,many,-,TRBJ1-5,CSAAQGSNQPQHF,TGCAGTGCTGCACAGGGTAGCAATCAGCCCCAGCATTTT
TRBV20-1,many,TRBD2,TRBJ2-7,CSASSGAPYEQYF,TGCAGTGCCTCTAGCGGGGCACCCTACGAGCAGTACTTC
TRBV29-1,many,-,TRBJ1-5,CSALLALNQPQHF,TGCAGCGCACTACTTGCCCTCAATCAGCCCCAGCATTTT
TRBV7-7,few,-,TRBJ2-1,CASSPFPRGSSDNEQFF,TGTGCCAGCAGCCCGTTCCCCAGAGGATCTAGCGACAATGAGCAGTTCTTC
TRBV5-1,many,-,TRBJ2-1,CASSLAAFGEQFF,TGCGCCAGCAGCTTGGCGGCCTTTGGTGAGCAGTTCTTC
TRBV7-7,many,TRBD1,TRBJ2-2,CASSYGTGEITGELFF,TGTGCCAGCAGCTACGGGACAGGGGAGATAACCGGGGAGCTGTTTTTT
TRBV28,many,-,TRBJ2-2,CASSTLQDSTGELFF,TGTGCCAGCAGTACTCTTCAAGACTCCACCGGGGAGCTGTTTTTT
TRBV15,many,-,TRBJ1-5,CATSRDRDGEHF,TGTGCCACCAGCAGAGATCGGGACGGGGAGCATTTT
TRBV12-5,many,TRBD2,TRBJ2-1,CASGLTSGGSSYGEQFF,TGTGCTAGTGGCCTGACTAGCGGGGGGTCATCTTACGGTGAGCAGTTCTTC
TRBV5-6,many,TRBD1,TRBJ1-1,CASSWAGGLWTEAFF,TGTGCCAGCAGCTGGGCAGGGGGCTTGTGGACTGAAGCTTTCTTT
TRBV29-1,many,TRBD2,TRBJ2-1,CSVEPSGIYNEQFF,TGCAGCGTTGAACCTAGCGGCATCTACAATGAGCAGTTCTTC
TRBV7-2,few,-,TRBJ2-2,CASSLPSYYPGELFF,TGTGCCAGCAGCTTACCGAGCTATTATCCCGGGGAGCTGTTTTTT
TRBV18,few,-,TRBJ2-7,CASSPSMAGDYYEQYF,TGTGCCAGCTCACCAAGCATGGCAGGGGACTACTACGAGCAGTACTTC
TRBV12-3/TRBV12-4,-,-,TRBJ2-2,CASRAGWDTGELFF,TGTGCCAGCAGGGCAGGATGGGACACCGGGGAGCTGTTTTTT
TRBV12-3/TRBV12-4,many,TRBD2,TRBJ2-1,CASSPLAGGPYNEQFF,TGTGCCAGCAGTCCCCTAGCGGGGGGACCCTACAATGAGCAGTTCTTC
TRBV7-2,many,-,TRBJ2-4,CASSLGVVDRNIQYF,TGTGCCAGCAGCTTAGGGGTAGTGGATAGAAACATTCAGTACTTC
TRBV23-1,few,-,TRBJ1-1,CASSRVPQGLMNTEAFF,TGCGCCAGCAGTCGAGTTCCCCAGGGGCTTATGAACACTGAAGCTTTCTTT
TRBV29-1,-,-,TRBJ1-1,CSAYPEGLTGAFF,TGCAGCGCCTACCCGGAGGGACTGACGGGAGCTTTCTTT
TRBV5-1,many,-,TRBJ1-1,CASSLDRARSTEAFF,TGCGCCAGCAGCTTGGATAGGGCACGCAGCACTGAAGCTTTCTTT
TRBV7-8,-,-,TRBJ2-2,CASSPRLQRDTGELFF,TGTGCCAGCAGCCCTCGGTTGCAGCGGGACACCGGGGAGCTGTTTTTT
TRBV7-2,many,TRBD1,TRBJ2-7,CASSLAVQGQGADEQYF,TGTGCCAGCAGCTTAGCGGTTCAGGGACAGGGGGCCGACGAGCAGTACTTC
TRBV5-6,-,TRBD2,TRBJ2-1,CASSIPGLVVQFF,TGTGCCAGCAGCATTCCGGGACTAGTCGTGCAGTTCTTC
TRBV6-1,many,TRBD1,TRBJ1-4,CASSDPGQKNEKLFF,TGTGCCAGCAGTGACCCGGGACAGAAAAATGAAAAACTGTTTTTT
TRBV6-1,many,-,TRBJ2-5,CASSPEWAQETQYF,TGTGCCAGCAGTCCAGAGTGGGCCCAAGAGACCCAGTACTTC
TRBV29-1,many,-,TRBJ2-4,CSVGARLAKNIQYF,TGCAGCGTTGGGGCACGGCTAGCCAAAAACATTCAGTACTTC
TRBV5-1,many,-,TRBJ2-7,CASSLRGEGEQYF,TGCGCCAGCAGCTTGAGGGGAGAGGGTGAGCAGTACTTC
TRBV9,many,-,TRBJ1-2,CASSVDHNYGYTF,TGTGCCAGCAGCGTAGACCACAACTATGGCTACACCTTC
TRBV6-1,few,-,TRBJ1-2,CASSEYGRNYGDTF,TGTGCCAGCAGTGAATATGGAAGAAACTATGGCGACACCTTC
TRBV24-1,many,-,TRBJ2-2,CATSDNTGELFF,TGTGCCACCAGTGACAACACCGGGGAGCTGTTTTTT
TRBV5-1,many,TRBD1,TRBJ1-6,CASSLQQGAGDSPLHF,TGCGCCAGCAGCTTACAACAGGGGGCCGGGGATTCACCCCTCCACTTT
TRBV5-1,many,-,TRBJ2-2,CASSLIWGDTGELFF,TGCGCCAGCAGCTTGATCTGGGGGGACACCGGGGAGCTGTTTTTT
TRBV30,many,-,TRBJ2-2,CARISGYGELFF,TGTGCCCGGATCTCAGGGTACGGGGAGCTGTTTTTT
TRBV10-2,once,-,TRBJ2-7,CVSSTLSVYEQHF,TGCGTCAGCAGTACTTTAAGCGTCTACGAGCAGCACTTC
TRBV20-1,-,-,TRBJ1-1,CSVSSAILNTEAFF,TGCAGTGTCTCTTCAGCGATTTTGAACACTGAAGCTTTCTTT
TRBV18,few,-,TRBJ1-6,CASSRDGNSPLHF,TGTGCCAGCTCACGCGACGGGAATTCACCCCTCCACTTT
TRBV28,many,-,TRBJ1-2,CASSLELNYGYTF,TGTGCCAGCAGTTTGGAACTCAACTATGGCTACACCTTC
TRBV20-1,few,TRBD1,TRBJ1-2,CSAPDRAYGYTF,TGCAGTGCCCCGGACAGGGCCTATGGCTACACCTTC
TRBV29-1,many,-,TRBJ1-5,CSVLSPGGSNQPQHF,TGCAGCGTTCTCTCCCCCGGGGGGAGCAATCAGCCCCAGCATTTT
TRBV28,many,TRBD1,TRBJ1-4,CASSIRDSLFF,TGTGCCAGCAGTATCCGGGACAGCCTGTTTTTT
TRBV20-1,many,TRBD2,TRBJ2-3,CSAPPAGRTDTQYF,TGCAGTGCTCCGCCAGCGGGGCGTACAGATACGCAGTATTTT